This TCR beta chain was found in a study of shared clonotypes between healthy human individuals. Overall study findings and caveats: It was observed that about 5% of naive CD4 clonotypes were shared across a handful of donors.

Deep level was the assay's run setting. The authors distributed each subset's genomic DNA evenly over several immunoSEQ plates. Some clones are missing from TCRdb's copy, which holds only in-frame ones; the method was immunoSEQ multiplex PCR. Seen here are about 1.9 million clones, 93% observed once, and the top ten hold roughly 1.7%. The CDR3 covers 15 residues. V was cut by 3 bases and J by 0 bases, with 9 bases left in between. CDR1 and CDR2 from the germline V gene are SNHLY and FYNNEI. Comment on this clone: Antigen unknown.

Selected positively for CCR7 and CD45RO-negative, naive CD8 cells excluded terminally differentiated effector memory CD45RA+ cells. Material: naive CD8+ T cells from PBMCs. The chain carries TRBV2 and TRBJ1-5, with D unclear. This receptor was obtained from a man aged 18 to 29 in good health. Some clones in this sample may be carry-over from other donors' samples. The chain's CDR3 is CASSEGQFSNQPQHF. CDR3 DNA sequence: TGTGCCAGCAGTGAGGGTCAGTTTAGCAATCAGCCCCAGCATTTT.